The present entry profiles one TCR beta chain with its context. Its antigen is currently not known. No clone much larger than this one lies a single base away; base qualities are absent. To prepare the library, the immunoSEQ multiplex PCR assay was applied. TCRdb took this table from immuneACCESS and kept in-frame rearrangements with V and J called. Such tables lack part of the clones; where checked against another copy, unresolved V genes explain under half of the gap, and the rest is unexplained. The sample profile shows about 150,000 clones; 91% of them were found once. The ten largest clones capture approximately 2.9% of the sample. These data come from a study of control samples from healthy donors and cancer patients (dated by TCRdb to 2018 to 2021). This clonotype was sampled from a young man in good health. Input material: blood.

CDR3 sequence: CASSIPPGGGLNQPQHF. DNA sequence: TGTGCCAGTAGTATCCCCCCCGGAGGGGGCCTTAATCAGCCCCAGCATTTT. The chain was built from TRBV19 and TRBJ1-5, with 7 bases matching TRBD1. Unmatched junction bases come to 12, with V trimmed by 3 bases and J by 4 bases. Measured from the cysteine to the phenylalanine, the CDR3 is 17 residues long. Of the read, only the CDR3 DNA is kept; its 51 bases are in frame from base 1. In the germline V gene (reference sequence), CDR1 corresponds to LNHDA and CDR2 to SQIVND.